This T cell receptor (beta chain) was sequenced in a study of shared clonotypes between healthy human individuals. Points from the study as a whole: Having only a few donors restricted how much genetic and exposure-history diversity was captured.

The donor population consisted of healthy HIV-negative adults with no recent acute infections or vaccinations. This clone was recorded only once. Its specificity is unknown. Germline CDR1 is MGHRA and CDR2 is YSYEKL. The CDR3 is made up of 17 amino acids. Trimming took 0 bases from V and 2 from J, leaving 15 bases between them. As processed by the authors: Filtering differed since immunoSEQ provided only junctions, with no quality scores. TCRdb keeps only in-frame clones here, not all; method: immunoSEQ multiplex PCR. That table supplies the V and J calls and clone size; D and trimming were determined from the DNA. The sample carries 2.5 million or so clones, roughly 92% recorded once.

The clonotype comes from a man aged 18 to 35 in good health. The specimen was naive CD4+ T cells sorted from blood. Indicated subset: CD45RA+ positively selected. The rearrangement joins TRBV4-1 to TRBJ2-3; D ambiguous. The CDR3 DNA reads TGCGCCAGCAGCCAAGAAGGACGAGCTCCCCCCACAGATACGCAGTATTTT. It encodes CASSQEGRAPPTDTQYF.